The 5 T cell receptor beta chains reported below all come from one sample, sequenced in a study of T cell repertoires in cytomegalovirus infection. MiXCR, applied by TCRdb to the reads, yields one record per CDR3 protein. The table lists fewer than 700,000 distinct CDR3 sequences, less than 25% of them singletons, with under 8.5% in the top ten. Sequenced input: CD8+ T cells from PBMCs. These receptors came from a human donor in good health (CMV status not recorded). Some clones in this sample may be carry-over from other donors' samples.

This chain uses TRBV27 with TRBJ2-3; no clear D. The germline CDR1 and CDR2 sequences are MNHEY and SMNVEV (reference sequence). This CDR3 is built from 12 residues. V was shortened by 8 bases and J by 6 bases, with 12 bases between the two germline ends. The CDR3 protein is CASGVGSDTQYF. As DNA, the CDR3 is TGTGCCAGCGGAGTGGGCTCCGATACGCAGTATTTT.

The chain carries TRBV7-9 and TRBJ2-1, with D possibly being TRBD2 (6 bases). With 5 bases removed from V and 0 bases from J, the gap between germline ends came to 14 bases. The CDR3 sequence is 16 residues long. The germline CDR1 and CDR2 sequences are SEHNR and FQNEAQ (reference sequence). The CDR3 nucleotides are TGTGCCAGCAGCGCCTCCGGGACTCCCTCCTACAATGAGCAGTTCTTC. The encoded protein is CASSASGTPSYNEQFF.

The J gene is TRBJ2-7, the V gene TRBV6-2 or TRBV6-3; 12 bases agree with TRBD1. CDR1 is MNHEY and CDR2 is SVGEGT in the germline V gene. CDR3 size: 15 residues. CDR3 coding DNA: TGTACCAGCAGTCCCGGGACAGGGGGCTTCTACGAGCAGTACGTC. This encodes CTSSPGTGGFYEQYV.

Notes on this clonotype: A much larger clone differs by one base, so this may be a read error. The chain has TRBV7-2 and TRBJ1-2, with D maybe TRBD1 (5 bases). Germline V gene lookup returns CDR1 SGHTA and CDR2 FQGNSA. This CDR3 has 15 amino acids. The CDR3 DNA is TGTGTCAGCAGCTGGGGATGGGGGGAGGGGTATGGCTACACCTTC. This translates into CVSSWGWGEGYGYTF.

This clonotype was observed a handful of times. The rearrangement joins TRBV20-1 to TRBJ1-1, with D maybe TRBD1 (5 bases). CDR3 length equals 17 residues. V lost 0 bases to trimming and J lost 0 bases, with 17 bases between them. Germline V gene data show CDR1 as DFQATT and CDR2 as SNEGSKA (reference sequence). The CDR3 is CSARDREDTFMNTEAFF. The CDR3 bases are TGCAGTGCTAGAGATCGTGAGGACACGTTCATGAACACTGAAGCTTTCTTT.